This paragraph reports one TCR beta chain. The germline CDR1 and CDR2 sequences are MNHEY and SMNVEV (reference sequence). The V end lost 7 bases, the J end lost 4 bases, and 19 bases lay between the germline ends. The CDR3 spans 15 residues. This entry is derived from a study of shared clonotypes between healthy human individuals. Measured with immunoSEQ multiplex PCR; TCRdb has only the in-frame clones, and not every one. The repertoire includes 450,000 to 700,000 clones, about 95% of them detected once, and approximately 0.1% sits in the top ten. Naive CD8 cells comprised CD45RO-negative, CCR7-positively selected cells, excluding terminally differentiated effector memory CD45RA+ cells.

The specimen was naive CD8+ T cells sorted from blood. V and J are TRBV27 and TRBJ1-2; perhaps TRBD1 as D (5 bases). The source of this sequence is a woman aged 25 to 39 in good health. The CDR3 loop is CASNLQKGSGYGYTF. In DNA form, the CDR3 reads TGTGCCAGCAACTTACAGAAGGGGTCCGGCTATGGCTACACCTTC.